The present TCR beta chain was sequenced within a study of T cells in Graves' hyperthyroidism and ophthalmopathy. RNA transcripts gave rise to amplified TCR beta CDR3 regions. The study used the HTBI primer set for a first-round RT-PCR of the TCR CDR3. TCRdb reanalysed the multiplex PCR reads using MiXCR and keeps one entry per CDR3 protein. Altogether around 450,000 distinct CDR3 sequences are present, about 13% being singletons, with the ten largest covering about 5%. The germline gives CDR1 DFQATT, CDR2 SNEGSKA (reference sequence). This CDR3 region has 12 residues. Trimming removed 0 bases at V and 5 bases at J, with 7 bases between. Uncontrolled infection, other autoimmune disease, pregnancy or lactation led to exclusion. The authors obtained PBMCs from more than 9.5 ml of fresh peripheral blood. This clonotype has more than one count but fewer than ten.

The sequenced sample consisted of blood. This TCR derives from a woman aged 18-29 years with Graves' hyperthyroidism. The rearrangement uses TRBV20-1 and TRBJ2-5; D unclear. The chain's CDR3 is CSARDTGETQYF. CDR3 nucleotides: TGCAGTGCTAGAGATACGGGTGAGACCCAGTACTTC.